A selection of T cell receptor beta chains follows, all from one sample in a study of blood T cells in healthy people across ages. In TCRdb, the 5' RACE reads were re-called with MiXCR into one record per CDR3 protein. The sample carries 700,000 to 850,000 distinct CDR3 sequences, around 36% recorded once. Sequenced sample: blood. Receptor source: a young man in good health. The CDR3 runs from the conserved cysteine through the conserved F or W. Some rows mark clone size as missing; the rest say once, few, many or name a class of expanded clone.

>TRBV5-5|13|-|TRBJ1-4
CASSRTSNEKLFF
>TRBV4-3|16|-|-
CDSSRDLGRTQETQYF
>TRBV7-9|14|few|TRBJ2-1
CASRRASGSNEQFF
>TRBV5-4|13|once|TRBJ2-1
CASSLEGDGEQFF
>TRBV9|14|-|TRBJ1-4
CASSVTERGEKLFF
>TRBV7-6|15|few|TRBJ1-5
CASSLGAGGDQPQHF
>TRBV11-2|14|-|TRBJ2-7
CASSLAHRDYEQYF
>TRBV9|15|-|TRBJ1-4
CASSVVGGPAEKLFF
>TRBV11-2|14|-|TRBJ2-7
CASSLDGFGDEQYF
>TRBV4-2|13|-|TRBJ2-1
CASSEIAGDEQFF
>TRBV7-9|16|few|TRBJ2-5
CASSLIGTGEVETQYF
>TRBV7-2|16|-|TRBJ2-3
CASNHRQGPGTDTQYF
>TRBV14|15|few|TRBJ2-4
CASSFQGTYKNIQYF
>TRBV10-3|16|-|TRBJ2-5
CAISSDTSGRGETQYF
>TRBV7-2|15|many|TRBJ2-5
CASSSGTGPQETQYF
>TRBV5-1|18|once|TRBJ1-1
CASSLPTGKWGTDTEAFF
>TRBV29-1|13|-|TRBJ1-2
CSVEQGEARGYTF
>TRBV7-2|14|-|TRBJ2-5
CASSSAQGVKTQYF
>TRBV12-3/TRBV12-4|13|many|TRBJ2-3
CASSLGSGDTQYF
>TRBV4-3|14|many|TRBJ2-5
CASSRGSLGETQYF
>TRBV6-5|14|-|TRBJ1-4
CASSYGTGAEKLFF
>TRBV6-2/TRBV6-3|13|-|TRBJ2-7
CASSGDRVSEQYF
>TRBV10-3|20|-|TRBJ2-1
CAINSGRGPEERATYNEQFF
>TRBV5-1|15|-|TRBJ2-7
CANSLGQGSSYEQYF
>TRBV5-5|14|-|TRBJ1-5
CASSVGQSGQPQHF
>TRBV12-3/TRBV12-4|11|-|TRBJ2-1
CASGGLNEQFF
>TRBV12-3/TRBV12-4|13|-|TRBJ1-2
CASSVGLNNGYTF
>TRBV5-1|13|few|TRBJ1-2
CASSPDSPYGYTF
>TRBV29-1|15|-|TRBJ2-7
CSSARDYPSYNEQYF
>TRBV6-5|14|few|TRBJ1-5
CASSNSDSNQPQHF
>TRBV12-3/TRBV12-4|14|-|TRBJ2-7
CASSLSGVPYEQYF
>TRBV4-1|18|-|TRBJ1-6
CASSQKILGQGLGSPLHF
>TRBV12-3/TRBV12-4|15|once|TRBJ2-1
CASRSWRGAYNEQFF
>TRBV4-3|17|-|TRBJ2-1
CASSQDAAGGPDNEQFF
>TRBV3-1|12|-|TRBJ2-3
CASSQDGKGQYF
>TRBV12-3/TRBV12-4|14|-|TRBJ1-5
CASSPDPGGQPQHF